A single sample gave rise to the 2 T cell receptor beta chains below, sequenced in a study of blood T cell repertoires in COVID-19. The repertoire was sequenced with immunoSEQ multiplex PCR; TCRdb's copy has only in-frame clones and lacks some. The profile shows around 130,000 clones, around 81% of them singletons. The specimen was peripheral blood. The receptors originated from a human donor in a cohort sampled during active COVID-19.

The rearrangement uses TRBV3-1 (or the pseudogene TRBV3-2) and TRBJ2-7, with D maybe TRBD2 (6 bases). The CDR3 loop spans 14 amino acids. V was shortened by 3 bases and J by 3 bases, with 12 bases between the two germline ends. In germline, CDR1 is LGHDT, CDR2 YNNKEL (reference sequence). The CDR3 here is CASSHRTNGYEQYF. Written as DNA, the CDR3 is TGTGCCAGCAGCCATCGGACTAACGGCTACGAGCAGTACTTC.

The chain has TRBV30 and TRBJ2-7, with 8 bases fitting TRBD1. Germline V CDR1 and CDR2: GTSNPN, SVGIG (reference sequence). This CDR3 is built from 15 residues. V lost 3 bases, J lost 2 bases, and 9 bases stayed unmatched. CDR3 amino acids: CAWSRQGRLTYEQYF. CDR3 DNA sequence: TGTGCCTGGAGCAGACAGGGGCGACTAACCTACGAGCAGTACTTC. The whole variable domain, remainder taken from reference TRBV30 and TRBJ2-7, is SQTIHQWPATLVQPVGSPLSLECTVEGTSNPNLYWYRQAAGRGLQLLFYSVGIGQISSEVPQNLSASRPQDRQFILSSKKLLLSDSGFYLCAWSRQGRLTYEQYFGPGTRLTVT.